This TCR beta chain was sequenced for a study of cytomegalovirus exposure and HLA in healthy donors. The CDR3 consists of 14 residues. Germline lookup yields CDR1 MNHEY and CDR2 SMNVEV (reference sequence). V lost 8 bases and J 4 bases, leaving 18 bases between the germline ends. Regarding the study as a whole: As was reported, the classifier diagnosed cytomegalovirus status with high specificity and sensitivity.

Concerning this clone itself: Its antigen is undetermined.

The PCR used 60 Vbeta and 13 Jbeta primers. The authors' processing: In a later analysis, 10 million to 11 million of 65 million to 80 million unique beta chains occurred in at least two donors. Produced via immunoSEQ multiplex PCR; TCRdb's table is partial and in-frame only. V and J calls and clone size are those listed in that table; D and trimming were worked out from the DNA. The repertoire holds approximately 61,000 clones, with around 64% as singletons. The specimen was PBMCs. This clonotype was obtained from a woman aged 50 to 60 in good health and CMV-seronegative. The gene calls are TRBV27 and TRBJ2-7; D is unclear. This CDR3 reads CASPSGNLRYEQYF. The CDR3 DNA reads as TGTGCCAGCCCCTCAGGTAATCTGCGTTACGAGCAGTACTTC.